Shown below are 21 T cell receptor beta chains from a single sample sequenced in a study of blood T cells in healthy people across ages. It was with a sample-barcoded 5' primer and a J-beta primer mix that a second PCR of roughly 7 to 12 cycles was run. TCRdb called the 5' RACE reads again in MiXCR, with one record for every CDR3 protein. Of under 2,000,000 distinct CDR3 sequences in the sample, just under 50% are singletons; the top ten hold approximately 2%. The source material was blood. These receptors all come from a woman aged 40 to 50 in good health.

The chain uses TRBV5-1 and TRBJ1-5, with 9 nucleotides matching TRBD1. CDR3 length: 15 residues. Germline assignment: CDR1 SGHRS and CDR2 YFSETQ. With 3 bases clipped from V and 7 bases from J, the junction kept 8 bases outside the gene matches. The CDR3 bases are TGCGCCAGCAGCTCCCCAGGACAGGGGAGGCAGCCCCAGCATTTT. As protein: CASSSPGQGRQPQHF.

In this sample, this clonotype turned up a few times. The chain carries TRBV24-1 and TRBJ2-1, with 7 bases that match TRBD2. The CDR3 length is 14 residues. Germline V gene data show CDR1 as KGHDR and CDR2 as SFDVKD. V dropped 7 bases and J dropped 5; count of bases not matched to a gene: 7. CDR3 nucleotides: TGTGCCACCAGCCGGCAAGCGGGGAACAATGAGCAGTTCTTC. It specifies CATSRQAGNNEQFF.

This clonotype appeared many times. The chain carries TRBV20-1 and TRBJ2-3; 8 bases are a match to TRBD2. The CDR3 is made up of 15 amino acids. The germline V gene encodes CDR1 DFQATT and CDR2 SNEGSKA (reference sequence). V lost 5 bases and J lost 3; bases outside the gene matches: 10. The chain's CDR3 is CSAQQLAAGTDTQYF. The CDR3 DNA follows: TGCAGTGCTCAGCAACTAGCGGCTGGAACAGATACGCAGTATTTT.

CDR3 nucleotide sequence: TGTGCCAGCAGCCAAGATTCATCGACGACTGAAGCTTTCTTT. This encodes CASSQDSSTTEAFF. The V call is TRBV4-2, the J call TRBJ1-1; no definite D call. Germline V gene lookup returns CDR1 LGHNA and CDR2 YNFKEQ. V lost 0 bases and J 5 bases, leaving 10 bases between the germline ends. The length of the CDR3 is 14 residues.

This clonotype was observed a handful of times. This chain links TRBV6-5 with TRBJ2-7; D uncertain. Per germline, CDR1 MNHEY and CDR2 SVGAGI. This CDR3 contains 15 residues. V gave up 1 base and J gave up 6 bases, with 16 bases separating them. CDR3 DNA sequence: TGTGCCAGCAGTTACTTCTCGACGTCGGGTGGCGAGCAGTACTTC. Protein: CASSYFSTSGGEQYF.

This clonotype was seen a handful of times. The gene calls are TRBV6-2 or TRBV6-3 and TRBJ2-1; D is unresolved. CDR1 is MNHEY, CDR2 SVGEGT, per germline. V lost 7 bases and J lost 11, with 18 bases in between. The CDR3 contains 13 residues. The CDR3 reads CASTVTGTTQQFF. In DNA, the CDR3 is TGTGCCAGCACCGTTACGGGCACCACCCAGCAGTTCTTC.

The chain joins TRBV18 to TRBJ2-1; D gene ambiguous. This CDR3 is built from 12 residues. CDR1 is KGHSH and CDR2 is LQKENI in the germline V gene. With 0 bases removed from V and 9 bases from J, the gap between germline ends came to 6 bases. The DNA for the CDR3 is TGTGCCAGCTCACCACCTTCTACTGAGCAGTTCTTC. This encodes CASSPPSTEQFF. The variable domain in full, completed from reference TRBV18 and TRBJ2-1, reads NAGVMQNPRHLVRRRGQEARLRCSPMKGHSHVYWYRQLPEEGLKFMVYLQKENIIDESGMPKERFSAEFPKEGPSILRIQQVVRGDSAAYFCASSPPSTEQFFGPGTRLTVL.

The chain uses TRBV12-3 or TRBV12-4 and TRBJ2-3, with 8 nucleotides matching TRBD2. The ends lost 4 bases at V and 0 bases at J; junction bases unmatched: 12. The CDR3 extends over 18 amino acids. The CDR3 reads CASSWRQRGRFSTDTQYF. The CDR3 DNA follows: TGTGCCAGCAGTTGGAGGCAGCGGGGGAGATTTAGCACAGATACGCAGTATTTT.

The chain links TRBV20-1 to TRBJ2-5; weak D call: TRBD2 (7 bases). V lost 6 bases to trimming and J lost 4 bases, with 15 bases between them. CDR3 length equals 13 residues. Looked up from germline, CDR1 is DFQATT and CDR2 is SNEGSKA (reference sequence). The CDR3 is CSAPGQRGETQYF. CDR3 DNA: TGCAGTGCCCCCGGACAGCGGGGAGAGACCCAGTACTTC.

This clonotype has just one count. The DNA is omitted, as the CDR3 cannot be located on it reliably, and the CDR3 follows TCRdb's listing. This chain connects TRBV4-2 to TRBJ1-5; TRBD1, the D gene given by the table, was not confirmed from the DNA. Germline V CDR1 and CDR2: LGHNA, YNFKEQ. Both ends counted, the CDR3 spans 16 residues. CDR3 loop: CASSQDFGRGNQPRHF.

The chain couples TRBV5-1 to TRBJ2-5; 8 bases match TRBD1. The CDR3 consists of 13 residues. V was clipped by 10 bases and J by 4 bases; unmatched bases: 9. Germline CDR1 and CDR2: SGHRS and YFSETQ. The CDR3 DNA reads TGCGCCTCGAACGTCCAGGGGGCAGAGACCCAGTACTTC. As protein: CASNVQGAETQYF.

CDR3 DNA: TGTGCCAGCGGACTCGGAGAGCAGTTCTTC. Amino acid sequence: CASGLGEQFF. This chain uses TRBV6-1 with TRBJ2-1; TRBD2 might be the D (5 bases). This CDR3 contains 10 residues. Germline V gene data show CDR1 as MNHNS and CDR2 as SASEGT. Trimming pared 8 bases from V and 10 bases from J, leaving 9 bases between.

The chain joins TRBV10-3 to TRBJ2-1; TRBD2 aligns across 7 bases. The germline V gene has CDR1 ENHRY and CDR2 SYGVKD. The trim removed 11 bases at V and 0 bases at J, leaving 4 bases unmatched. CDR3 length: 13 amino acids. CDR3 region: CALGGSSYNEQFF. In DNA, the CDR3 is TGTGCCTTGGGGGGGAGCTCCTACAATGAGCAGTTCTTC.

This clonotype occurred a few times. This rearrangement joins TRBV20-1 to TRBJ2-5; D is uncertain. Germline assignment: CDR1 DFQATT and CDR2 SNEGSKA (reference sequence). V was trimmed by 0 bases and J by 1 base, leaving 6 bases between them. This CDR3 region has 13 residues. The CDR3 DNA follows: TGCAGTGCTAGAGATCCACTCCAAGAGACCCAGTACTTC. Translated: CSARDPLQETQYF.

This sequence joins TRBV6-1 and TRBJ1-2; D unclear. Germline CDR1 reads MNHNS; CDR2 reads SASEGT. V dropped 6 bases and J dropped 0 bases, with 14 bases sitting between them. This CDR3 is built from 15 residues. The CDR3 DNA follows: TGTGCCAGCAGCCTCGAGGACGGAGCTAACTATGGCTACACCTTC. This codes for CASSLEDGANYGYTF.

The genes are TRBV6-2 or TRBV6-3 and TRBJ2-3; 8 positions agree with TRBD2. Looked up from germline, CDR1 is MNHEY and CDR2 is SVGEGT. This CDR3 region has 19 residues. V was clipped by 4 bases and J by 2 bases; unmatched bases: 17. The DNA for the CDR3 is TGTGCCAGCAGTTTCCCCCTTTCGGGGGGGCCGTTATACACAGATACGCAGTATTTT. Residues: CASSFPLSGGPLYTDTQYF.

The V gene is TRBV4-2, the J gene TRBJ1-1, with TRBD1 matching over 7 bases. CDR1 and CDR2 (germline): LGHNA, YNFKEQ. V shed 7 bases and J 5 bases; nucleotides not matched to a gene: 10. CDR3 length: 14 amino acids. Here the CDR3 DNA reads TGTGCCAGCAACCAGGGACAGTGGGGAACTGAAGCTTTCTTT. It codes for CASNQGQWGTEAFF.

The chain combines TRBV4-1 with TRBJ1-2; D may be TRBD1 (5 bases). Germline CDR1 is MGHRA and CDR2 is YSYEKL. The CDR3 totals 16 residues. Trimming took 3 bases from V and 4 from J, leaving 18 bases between them. In DNA, the CDR3 is TGCGCCAGCAGCCAGTGGGACTTCTCGTCGGGCTATGGCTACACCTTC. Protein sequence: CASSQWDFSSGYGYTF.

V usage is TRBV20-1 and J usage is TRBJ1-2; D uncertain. Deletions cut 0 bases from V and 8 bases from J, with 13 bases between. CDR1 and CDR2 from the germline V gene are DFQATT and SNEGSKA (reference sequence). CDR3 size: 13 residues. This chain's CDR3 is CSARDISSTGYTF. The CDR3 DNA is TGCAGTGCTAGAGATATTAGTTCTACCGGCTACACCTTC.

Concerning this clonotype: Likely a read error: the CDR3 ends without its conserved phenylalanine or tryptophan. This chain connects TRBV28 to TRBJ1-2; a weak D match, TRBD1 (5 bases). Germline V gives CDR1 MDHEN, CDR2 SYDVKM. V was cut by 2 bases and J by 2 bases, with 12 bases left in between. The CDR3 totals 15 residues. The CDR3 DNA is TGTGCCAGCAGTTTACCGGGGGAGGTAAACTATGGCTACACCCTC. Amino acids: CASSLPGEVNYGYTL.

This clonotype was seen more than once but under ten times. V gene TRBV11-2 combines with J gene TRBJ2-7, with D uncertain. Germline V gene lookup returns CDR1 SGHAT and CDR2 FQNNGV. Trimming pared 5 bases from V and 7 bases from J, leaving 15 bases between. The CDR3 is 13 residues long. CDR3 in amino acids: CASSRTTGWEQYF. CDR3 DNA: TGTGCCAGCAGCCGCACGACTGGCTGGGAGCAGTACTTC.